This T cell receptor (beta chain) was recorded in a study of T cell changes during pregnancy in multiple sclerosis (dated by TCRdb to about 2019). Notes on the research overall: The study looked at changes in the T cell repertoire across pregnancy in women with multiple sclerosis.

From a lookup of the germline V gene, CDR1 and CDR2 are SGHDT and YYEEEE. V is pared back by 0 bases and J by 9 bases, with 15 bases lying between the germline termini. The CDR3 spans 14 residues, from the cysteine through the phenylalanine. Solely the CDR3 DNA is kept, with 42 bases framed from the first base. Preparation of the library involved the immunoSEQ multiplex PCR assay. Drawn from immuneACCESS, this table holds only the in-frame rearrangements with V and J called that TCRdb kept. Clones are partly lost; checked studies trace under half to an unresolved V gene and leave the rest unexplained. The sample table holds approximately 40,000 clones, of which approximately 91% were seen once. Together, the top ten hold about 0.37% of the sample. Details on this clone: This receptor's antigen is unknown. Per-base qualities were not stored, and no clone one base away is much larger.

The chain uses TRBV5-6 and TRBJ1-1, with TRBD1 tentatively as D gene (5 bases match). This sequence originates from a female donor in good health, enrolled as a control in a pregnancy study. The material sequenced was CD4+ T cells from peripheral blood mononuclear cells, taken after pregnancy. The sequenced DNA: TGTGCCAGCAGCTTGGCGCAGGGATTTCTAAAAGCTTTCTTT. It translates to CASSLAQGFLKAFF.